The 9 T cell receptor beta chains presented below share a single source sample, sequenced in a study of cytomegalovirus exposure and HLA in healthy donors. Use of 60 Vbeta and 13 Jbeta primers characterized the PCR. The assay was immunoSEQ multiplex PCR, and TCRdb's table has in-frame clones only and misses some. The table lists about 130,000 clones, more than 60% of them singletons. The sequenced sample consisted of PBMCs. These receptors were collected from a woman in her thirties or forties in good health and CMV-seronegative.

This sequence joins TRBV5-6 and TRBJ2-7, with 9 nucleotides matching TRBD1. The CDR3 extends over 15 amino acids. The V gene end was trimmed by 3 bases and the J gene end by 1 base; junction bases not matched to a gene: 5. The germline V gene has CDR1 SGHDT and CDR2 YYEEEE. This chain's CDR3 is CASSSTGTGSYEQYF. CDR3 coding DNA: TGTGCCAGCAGCTCTACCGGGACAGGGTCCTACGAGCAGTACTTC. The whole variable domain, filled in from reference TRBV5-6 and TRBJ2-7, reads DAGVTQSPTHLIKTRGQQVTLRCSPKSGHDTVSWYQQALGQGPQFIFQYYEEEERQRGNFPDRFSGHQFPNYSSELNVNALLLGDSALYLCASSSTGTGSYEQYFGPGTRLTVT.

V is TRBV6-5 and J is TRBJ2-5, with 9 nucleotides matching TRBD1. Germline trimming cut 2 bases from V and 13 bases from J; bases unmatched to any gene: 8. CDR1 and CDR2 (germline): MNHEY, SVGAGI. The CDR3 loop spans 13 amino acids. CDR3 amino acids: CASSYGGQGSTYF. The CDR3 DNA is TGTGCCAGCAGTTACGGGGGACAGGGTAGCACGTACTTC.

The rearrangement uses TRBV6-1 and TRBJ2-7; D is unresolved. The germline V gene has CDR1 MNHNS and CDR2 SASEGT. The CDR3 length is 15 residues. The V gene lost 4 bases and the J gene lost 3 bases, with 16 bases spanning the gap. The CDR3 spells CASSATSSTIYEQYF. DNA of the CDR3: TGTGCCAGCAGTGCCACGAGTTCTACCATCTACGAGCAGTACTTC.

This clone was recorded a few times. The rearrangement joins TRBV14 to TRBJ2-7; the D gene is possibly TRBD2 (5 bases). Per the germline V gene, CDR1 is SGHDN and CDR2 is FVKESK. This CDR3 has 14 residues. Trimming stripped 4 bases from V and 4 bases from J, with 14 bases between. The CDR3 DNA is TGTGCCAGCAGCCCGGACTCTTATGGTTACGAGCAGTACTTC. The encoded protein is CASSPDSYGYEQYF.

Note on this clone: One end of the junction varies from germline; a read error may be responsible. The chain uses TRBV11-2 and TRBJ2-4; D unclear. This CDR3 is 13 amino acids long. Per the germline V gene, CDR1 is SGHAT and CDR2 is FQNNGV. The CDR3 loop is CASSLEAKNSQYF. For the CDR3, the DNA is TGTGCCAGCAGCTTAGAGGCCAAAAACAGTCAGTACTTC.

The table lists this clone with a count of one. CDR3 in DNA: TGTGCCAGTTCCTTTCAAGGAGGAAGCGGGACGGCGAACACTGAAGCTTTCTTT. This codes for CASSFQGGSGTANTEAFF. This sequence joins TRBV18 and TRBJ1-1, with a weak D call TRBD1 (5 bases). The V gene lost 9 bases and the J gene lost 1 base, with 27 bases spanning the gap. The CDR3 spans 18 residues. Per the germline V gene, CDR1 is KGHSH and CDR2 is LQKENI. Full variable domain (remainder filled in from reference TRBV18 and TRBJ1-1): NAGVMQNPRHLVRRRGQEARLRCSPMKGHSHVYWYRQLPEEGLKFMVYLQKENIIDESGMPKERFSAEFPKEGPSILRIQQVVRGDSAAYFCASSFQGGSGTANTEAFFGQGTRLTVV.

Here the CDR3 reads CASSPESRGFNQPQHF. CDR3 DNA sequence: TGTGCCAGCTCACCCGAATCCAGGGGATTCAATCAGCCCCAGCATTTT. The chain uses TRBV18 and TRBJ1-5; D is perhaps TRBD1 (6 bases). The germline V and J ends were trimmed by 3 bases and 3 bases, with 15 bases remaining between them. The CDR3 extends over 16 amino acids. CDR1 KGHSH and CDR2 LQKENI come from the germline V gene.

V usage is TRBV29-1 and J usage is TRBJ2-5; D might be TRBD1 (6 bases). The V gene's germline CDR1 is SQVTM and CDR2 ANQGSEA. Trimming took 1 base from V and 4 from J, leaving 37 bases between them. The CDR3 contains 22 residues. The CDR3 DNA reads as TGCAGCGTTGAAGTTGGCCAGTTCGCCGACTCCTCAAAAACAGGGTTGGGAGAGACCCAGTACTTC. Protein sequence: CSVEVGQFADSSKTGLGETQYF.

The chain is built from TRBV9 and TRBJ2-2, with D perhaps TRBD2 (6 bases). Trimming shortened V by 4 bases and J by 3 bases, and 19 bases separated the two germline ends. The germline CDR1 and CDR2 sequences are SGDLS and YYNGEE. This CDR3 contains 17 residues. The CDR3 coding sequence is TGTGCCAGCAGCCAACCAAGGCGGGAAGAGGACACCGGGGAGCTGTTTTTT. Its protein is CASSQPRREEDTGELFF.